The T cell receptor (beta chain) described here comes from a study of cytomegalovirus exposure and HLA in healthy donors. As to this clone: What it binds is not known.

Germline V gene sequence: CDR1 SEHNR, CDR2 FQNEAQ (reference sequence). The CDR3 runs to 16 residues. Trimming at V came to 4 bases and at J to 9 bases, leaving 14 bases not matched to a gene. Primers for the PCR totalled 60 Vbeta and 13 Jbeta. Data came from immunoSEQ multiplex PCR; TCRdb stores just in-frame clones and leaves some out. The sample gives around 100,000 clones, approximately 70% of which show up once; 3.8% is in the top ten. Study-wide results and limits: Several of the most significant clusters were apparently associated with common viral pathogens in a later analysis. A later analysis, which compared TCR beta chains of equal frequency, found the HLA-associated ones more clonally expanded. Listed as cytomegalovirus-associated were 150 to 200 TCR beta chains. The later analysis indicated that the majority of CMV-associated TCR beta chains appeared HLA-restricted.

The sequencing sample was made of PBMCs. V gene TRBV7-9 combines with J gene TRBJ2-3; TRBD2 matches 9 bases. The source is a young man in good health and CMV-seropositive. The CDR3 spells CASSSSGAGAGGTQYF. The DNA for the CDR3 is TGTGCCAGCAGCTCTAGCGGGGCCGGGGCAGGGGGGACGCAGTATTTT.